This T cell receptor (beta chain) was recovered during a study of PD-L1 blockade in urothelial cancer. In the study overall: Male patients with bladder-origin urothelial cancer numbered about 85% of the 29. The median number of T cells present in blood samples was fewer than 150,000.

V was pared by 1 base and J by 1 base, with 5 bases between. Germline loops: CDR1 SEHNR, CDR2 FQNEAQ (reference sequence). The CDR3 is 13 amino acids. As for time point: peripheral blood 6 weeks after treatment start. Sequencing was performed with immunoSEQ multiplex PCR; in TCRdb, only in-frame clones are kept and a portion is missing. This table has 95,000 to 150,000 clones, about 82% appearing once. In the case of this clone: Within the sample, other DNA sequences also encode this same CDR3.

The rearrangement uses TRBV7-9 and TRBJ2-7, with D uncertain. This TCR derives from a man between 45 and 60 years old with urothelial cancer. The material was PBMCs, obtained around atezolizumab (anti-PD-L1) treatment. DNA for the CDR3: TGTGCCAGCAGCTTAGATACATCCTACGAGCAGTACTTC. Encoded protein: CASSLDTSYEQYF.